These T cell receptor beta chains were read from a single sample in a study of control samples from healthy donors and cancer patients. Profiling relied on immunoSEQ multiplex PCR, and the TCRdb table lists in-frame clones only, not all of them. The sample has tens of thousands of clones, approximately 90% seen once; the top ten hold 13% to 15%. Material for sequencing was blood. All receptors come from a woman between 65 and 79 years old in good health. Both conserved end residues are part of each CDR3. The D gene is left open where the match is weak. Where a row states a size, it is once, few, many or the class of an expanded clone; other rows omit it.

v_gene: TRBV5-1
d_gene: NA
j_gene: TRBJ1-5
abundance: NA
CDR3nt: TGCGCCAGCAGCCCCGCCCCAGGAAGCAATCAGCCCCAGCATTTT
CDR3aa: CASSPAPGSNQPQHF

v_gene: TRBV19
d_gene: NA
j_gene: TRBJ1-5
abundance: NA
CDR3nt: TGTGCCAGTAGTATTTCGGCAGGGTACAATCAGCCCCAGCATTTT
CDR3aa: CASSISAGYNQPQHF

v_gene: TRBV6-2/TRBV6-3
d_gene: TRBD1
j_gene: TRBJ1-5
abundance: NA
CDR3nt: TGTGCCAGCAGTTACGGGACAGGGAGGGATCAGCCCCAGCATTTT
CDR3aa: CASSYGTGRDQPQHF

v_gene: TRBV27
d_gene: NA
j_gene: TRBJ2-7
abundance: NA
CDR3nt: TGTGCCAGCAGTTTATCTATGGCCTACGAGCAGTACTTC
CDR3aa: CASSLSMAYEQYF

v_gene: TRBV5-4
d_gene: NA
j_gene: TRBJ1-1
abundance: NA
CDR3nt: TGTGCCAGCAGCTTGGAACAGGGAGGCACTGAAGCTTTCTTT
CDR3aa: CASSLEQGGTEAFF

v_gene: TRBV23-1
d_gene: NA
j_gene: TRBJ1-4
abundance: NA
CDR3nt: TGCGCCAGGCATCGCGGAATTAATGAAAAACTGTTTTTT
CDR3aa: CARHRGINEKLFF

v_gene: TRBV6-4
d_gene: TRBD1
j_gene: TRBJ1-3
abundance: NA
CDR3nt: TGTGCCAGCAGTGACATACCGGGACAGGAGAAAAACTCTGGAAACACCATATATTTT
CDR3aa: CASSDIPGQEKNSGNTIYF

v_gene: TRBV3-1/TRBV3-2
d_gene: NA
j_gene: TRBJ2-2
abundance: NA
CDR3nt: TGTGCCAGCAGCCCAGGGGCAGGGGAGCTGTTTTTT
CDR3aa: CASSPGAGELFF

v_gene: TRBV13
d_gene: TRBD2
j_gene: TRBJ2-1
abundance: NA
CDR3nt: TGTGCCAGCAGGACTAGCGTCTTTGATGAGCAGTTCTTC
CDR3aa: CASRTSVFDEQFF

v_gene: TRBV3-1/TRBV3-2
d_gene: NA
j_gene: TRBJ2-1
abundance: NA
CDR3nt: TGTGCCAGCAGCGAAAGCGGGCCCGCCGGGGGTGAGCAGTTCTTC
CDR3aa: CASSESGPAGGEQFF

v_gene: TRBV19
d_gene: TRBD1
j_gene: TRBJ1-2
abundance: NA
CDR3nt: TGTGCCAGTAGTATAGAGGGACAGCCCAACTATGGCTACACCTTC
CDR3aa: CASSIEGQPNYGYTF

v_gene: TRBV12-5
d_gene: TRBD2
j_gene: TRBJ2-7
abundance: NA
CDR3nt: TGTGCTAGTGGTTTGAATCCTAGCGGGAGGACCCTCTACGAGCAGTACTTC
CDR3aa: CASGLNPSGRTLYEQYF

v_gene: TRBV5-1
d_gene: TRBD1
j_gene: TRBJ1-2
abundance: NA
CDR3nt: TGCGCCAGCAGCTCCCGGACAGGGGGCCCTGGCTACACCTTC
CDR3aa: CASSSRTGGPGYTF

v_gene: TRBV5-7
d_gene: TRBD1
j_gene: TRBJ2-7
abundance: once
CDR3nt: TGTGCCAGCACCGGGACAGCAGCCGAGCAGTACTTC
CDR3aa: CASTGTAAEQYF

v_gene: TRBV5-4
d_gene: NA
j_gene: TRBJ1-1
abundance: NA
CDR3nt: TGTGCCAGCAGCCCCGCTCTCCGGGACACTGAAGCTTTCTTT
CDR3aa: CASSPALRDTEAFF

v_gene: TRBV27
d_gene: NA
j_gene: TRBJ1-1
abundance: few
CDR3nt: TGTGCCAGCAGTTTATGGTACAGGGACACTGAAGCTTTCTTT
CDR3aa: CASSLWYRDTEAFF

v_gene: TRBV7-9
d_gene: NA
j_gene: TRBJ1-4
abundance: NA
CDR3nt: TGTGCCAGCAGCTCACTTACAGGGCGTAAACTGTTTTTT
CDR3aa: CASSSLTGRKLFF

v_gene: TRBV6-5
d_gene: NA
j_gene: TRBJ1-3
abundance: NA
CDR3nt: TGTGCCAGCCCCACAGGGAGCTCTGGAAACACCATATATTTT
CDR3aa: CASPTGSSGNTIYF

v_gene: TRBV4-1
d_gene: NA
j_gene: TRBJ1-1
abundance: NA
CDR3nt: TGCGCCAGCAGCCAAGATCAGCCCGGGTCACGTGAAGCTTTCTTT
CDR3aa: CASSQDQPGSREAFF

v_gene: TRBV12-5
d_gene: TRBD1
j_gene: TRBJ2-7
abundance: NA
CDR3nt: TGTGCTAGTGGTCCAGGACAGGCCTACGAGCAGTACTTC
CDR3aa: CASGPGQAYEQYF

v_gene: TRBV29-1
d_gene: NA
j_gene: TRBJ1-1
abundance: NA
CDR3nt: TGCAGCGTCGCCCAGGGGTTGGGTGAAGCTTTCTTT
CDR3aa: CSVAQGLGEAFF

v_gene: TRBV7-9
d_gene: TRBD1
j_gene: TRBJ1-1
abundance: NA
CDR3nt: TGTGCCAGCAGCTTAGGGGGACAGGGGATCCAATTTTACACTGAAGCTTTCTTT
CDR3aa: CASSLGGQGIQFYTEAFF

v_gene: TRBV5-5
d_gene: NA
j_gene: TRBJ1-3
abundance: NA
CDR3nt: TGTGCCAGCAGCCCCTACTCAGGAAACACCATATATTTT
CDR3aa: CASSPYSGNTIYF

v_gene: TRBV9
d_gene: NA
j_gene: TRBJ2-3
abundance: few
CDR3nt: TGTGCCAGCAGCGTAGCCGGTAGCGCGGATACGCAGTATTTT
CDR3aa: CASSVAGSADTQYF

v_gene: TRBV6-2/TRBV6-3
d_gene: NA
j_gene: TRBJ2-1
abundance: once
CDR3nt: TGTGCCAGCACCCCGGCCGGGACTCCTCCCCGTAGCTCCTACAATGAGCAGTTCTTC
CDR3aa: CASTPAGTPPRSSYNEQFF

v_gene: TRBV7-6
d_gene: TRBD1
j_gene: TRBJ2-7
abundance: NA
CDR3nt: TGTGCCAGCAGCTTAGCCGTACAGGGGGCGGGTGAGCAGTACTTC
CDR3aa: CASSLAVQGAGEQYF

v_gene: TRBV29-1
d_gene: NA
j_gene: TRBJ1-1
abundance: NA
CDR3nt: TGCAGCGTTGAAGATCGGTCAGTTAGCACTGAAGCTTTCTTT
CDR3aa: CSVEDRSVSTEAFF

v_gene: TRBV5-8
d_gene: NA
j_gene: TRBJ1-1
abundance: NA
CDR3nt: TGTGCCAGCAGCCGAGGGGTCAACACTGAAGCTTTCTTT
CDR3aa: CASSRGVNTEAFF

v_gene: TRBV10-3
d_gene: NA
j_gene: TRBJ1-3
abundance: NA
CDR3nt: TGTGCCATCAGTCGGGCCACCTCTGGAAACACCATATATTTT
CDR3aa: CAISRATSGNTIYF

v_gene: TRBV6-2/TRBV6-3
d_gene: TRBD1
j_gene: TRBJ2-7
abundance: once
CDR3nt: TGTGCCAGCGGCCCTGGGACAGGGGGAGACTACGAGCAGTACTTC
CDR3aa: CASGPGTGGDYEQYF

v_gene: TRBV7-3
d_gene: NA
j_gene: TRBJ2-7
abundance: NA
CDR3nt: TGTGCCAGCAGCTTAGCACAGACCTACGAGCAGTACTTC
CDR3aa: CASSLAQTYEQYF

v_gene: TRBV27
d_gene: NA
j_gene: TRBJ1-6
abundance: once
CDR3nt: TGTGCCAGCAGCCCATGGAGCGCCTATAATTCACCCCTCCACTTT
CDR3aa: CASSPWSAYNSPLHF

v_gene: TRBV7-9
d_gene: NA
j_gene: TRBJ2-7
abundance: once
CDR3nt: TGTGCCAGCAGCTTACGGACGGGAGCCTACGAGCAGTACTTC
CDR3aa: CASSLRTGAYEQYF

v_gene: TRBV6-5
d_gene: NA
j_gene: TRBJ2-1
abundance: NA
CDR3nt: TGTGCCAGCAGTCGTAGCGTTCAAGGGAATGAGCAGTTCTTC
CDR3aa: CASSRSVQGNEQFF

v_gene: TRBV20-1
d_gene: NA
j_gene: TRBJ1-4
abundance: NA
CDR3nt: TGCAGTGCTAGTATCCAGAGCACTAATGAAAAACTGTTTTTT
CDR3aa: CSASIQSTNEKLFF

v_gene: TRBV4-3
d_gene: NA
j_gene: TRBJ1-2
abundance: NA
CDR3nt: TGCGCCAGCAGCCAAGATTTCCCCACGGTTTATGGCTACACCTTC
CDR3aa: CASSQDFPTVYGYTF

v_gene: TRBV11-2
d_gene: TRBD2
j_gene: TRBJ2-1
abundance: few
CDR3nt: TGTGCCAGCAGCGCCCTAGCGGGAGGGCCGAATGAGCAGTTCTTC
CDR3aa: CASSALAGGPNEQFF

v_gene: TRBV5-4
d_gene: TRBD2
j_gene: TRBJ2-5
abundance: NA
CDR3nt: TGTGCCAGCAGCCCCCCGGGACTAGACCAAGAGACCCAGTACTTC
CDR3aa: CASSPPGLDQETQYF